A single sample gave rise to the 3 T cell receptor beta chains below, sequenced in a study of T cell responses to AZD1222 COVID-19 vaccine (dated by TCRdb to about 2021). The receptor library was made with the immunoSEQ multiplex PCR assay. Drawn from immuneACCESS, this table holds only the in-frame rearrangements with V and J called that TCRdb kept. Clones are partly lost; checked studies trace under half to an unresolved V gene and leave the rest unexplained. This sample gives about 84,000 clones in total; approximately 85% of them show up just once. In total, the top ten clones hold 10% of the sample. The time point tag for this specimen amounts to: about 28 days (+/-7) after the second vaccine dose. This material consisted of peripheral blood, taken 28 days after the second AZD1222 dose. The source is an adult who received the AZD1222 COVID-19 vaccine.

The J gene is TRBJ1-2, the V gene TRBV28; D gene uncertain. CDR1 and CDR2 (germline): MDHEN, SYDVKM. This CDR3 is 10 amino acids long. Trimming left V 1 base short and J 8 bases short, with 2 bases between. DNA for the CDR3: TGTGCCAGCAGTTTATTCGGCTACACCTTC. Translated: CASSLFGYTF.

CDR3 in DNA: TGCGCCAGCAGTGCAACAGGGGGCCCTGGAAACACCATATATTTT. This codes for CASSATGGPGNTIYF. The chain carries TRBV10-2 and TRBJ1-3; 9 nucleotides align to TRBD1. The CDR3 has 15 amino acids. Germline CDR1 and CDR2: WSHSY and SAAADI. J gave up 2 bases and V 4 bases, and 3 bases lay outside the gene matches.

This rearrangement joins TRBV6-2 or TRBV6-3 to TRBJ2-1; D gene uncertain. Trimming removed 0 bases at V and 7 bases at J, with 10 bases between. The CDR3 spans 14 residues. The germline V gene encodes CDR1 MNHEY and CDR2 SVGEGT. In DNA form, the CDR3 reads TGTGCCAGCAGTTACTCCGCCGTCAGGAATGAGCAGTTCTTC. It encodes CASSYSAVRNEQFF.